One T cell receptor beta chain is described in this entry. Antigen unknown. This entry comes from a study of T cells after yellow fever vaccination. Whole-study context: The authors prepared low-cell-number fractions using SMART-Seq v4 Ultra Low Input. Regarding the study as a whole: Boosting was followed by the reappearance of most primary-vaccination clones (approximately 95% CD4, around 91% CD8).

Trimming left V 0 bases short and J 7 bases short, with 17 bases between. The CDR3 is 16 amino acids. CDR1 MNHEY and CDR2 SMNVEV come from the germline V gene (reference sequence). A universal primer site and UMIs were added as TCR cDNA was made by 5'RACE template switching. TCRdb redid the calling of the 5' RACE reads with MiXCR, one entry per CDR3 protein. This sample yields 500,000 to 550,000 distinct CDR3 sequences, of which around a fifth are seen a single time; about a sixth belongs to the top ten. The chain is built from TRBV27 and TRBJ2-3; the D gene is possibly TRBD1 (6 bases). The TCR was taken from a man between 18 and 29 years old who received the YFV17D yellow fever vaccine. The sample in question was PBMCs, obtained 21 days after the first yellow fever vaccination. The CDR3, as DNA: TGTGCCAGCAGTTTATCACGCCGACAGGCAGTGCATACGCAGTATTTT. This sequence encodes CASSLSRRQAVHTQYF.